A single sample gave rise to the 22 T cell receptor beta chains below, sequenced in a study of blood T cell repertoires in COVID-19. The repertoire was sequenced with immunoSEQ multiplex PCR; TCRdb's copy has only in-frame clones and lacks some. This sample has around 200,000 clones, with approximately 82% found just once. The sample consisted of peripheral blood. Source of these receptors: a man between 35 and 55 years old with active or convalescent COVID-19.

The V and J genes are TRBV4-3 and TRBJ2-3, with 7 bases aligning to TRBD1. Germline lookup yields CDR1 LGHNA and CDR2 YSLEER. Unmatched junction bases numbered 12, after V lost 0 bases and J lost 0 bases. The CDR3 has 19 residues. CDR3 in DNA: TGCGCCAGCAGCCAAGAGACAGGGTGGTATACTATCAGCACAGATACGCAGTATTTT. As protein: CASSQETGWYTISTDTQYF.

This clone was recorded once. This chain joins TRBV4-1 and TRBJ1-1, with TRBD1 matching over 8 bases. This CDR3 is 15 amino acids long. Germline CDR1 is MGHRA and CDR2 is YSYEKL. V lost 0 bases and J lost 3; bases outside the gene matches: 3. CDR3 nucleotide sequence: TGCGCCAGCAGCCAAGAGCAGGGGGCGGACACTGAAGCTTTCTTT. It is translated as CASSQEQGADTEAFF.

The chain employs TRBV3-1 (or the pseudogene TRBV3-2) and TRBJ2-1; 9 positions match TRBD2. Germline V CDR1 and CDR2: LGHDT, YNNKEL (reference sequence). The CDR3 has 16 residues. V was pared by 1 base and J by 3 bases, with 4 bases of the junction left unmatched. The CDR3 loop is CASSQGGSGSYNEQFF. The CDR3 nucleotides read TGTGCCAGCAGCCAAGGGGGTAGCGGGAGCTACAATGAGCAGTTCTTC.

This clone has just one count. The CDR3 coding sequence is TGTGCCACCCTGTCCGGGACAGGGTATCAGCCCCAGCATTTT. This encodes CATLSGTGYQPQHF. This rearrangement joins TRBV19 to TRBJ1-5; 9 bases fit TRBD1. V lost 10 bases and J lost 5; bases outside the gene matches: 9. This CDR3 region has 14 residues. Germline values: CDR1 LNHDA, CDR2 SQIVND (reference sequence).

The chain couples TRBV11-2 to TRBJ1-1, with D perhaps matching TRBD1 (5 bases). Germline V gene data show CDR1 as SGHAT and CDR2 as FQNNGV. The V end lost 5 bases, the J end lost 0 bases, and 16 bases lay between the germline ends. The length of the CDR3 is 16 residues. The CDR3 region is CASSPKTEFMNTEAFF. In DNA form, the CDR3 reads TGTGCCAGCAGCCCAAAGACAGAGTTCATGAACACTGAAGCTTTCTTT.

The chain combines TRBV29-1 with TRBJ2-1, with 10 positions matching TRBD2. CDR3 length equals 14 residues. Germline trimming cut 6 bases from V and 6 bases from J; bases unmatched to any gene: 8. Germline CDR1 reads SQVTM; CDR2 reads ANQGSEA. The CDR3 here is CSVFTSGDGNEQFF. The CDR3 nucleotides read TGCAGCGTCTTCACTAGCGGGGATGGCAATGAGCAGTTCTTC.

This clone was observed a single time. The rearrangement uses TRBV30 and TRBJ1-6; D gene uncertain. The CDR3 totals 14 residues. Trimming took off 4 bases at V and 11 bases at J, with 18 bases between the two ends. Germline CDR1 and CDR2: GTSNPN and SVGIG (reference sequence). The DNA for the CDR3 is TGTGCCTGGATGCTCAACGTAGAAACGGCACCCCTCCACTTT. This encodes CAWMLNVETAPLHF.

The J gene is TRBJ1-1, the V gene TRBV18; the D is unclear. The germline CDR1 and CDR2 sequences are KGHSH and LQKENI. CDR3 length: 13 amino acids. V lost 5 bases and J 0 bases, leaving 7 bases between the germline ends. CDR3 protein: CASSAKVNTEAFF. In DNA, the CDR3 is TGTGCCAGCTCAGCGAAAGTGAACACTGAAGCTTTCTTT.

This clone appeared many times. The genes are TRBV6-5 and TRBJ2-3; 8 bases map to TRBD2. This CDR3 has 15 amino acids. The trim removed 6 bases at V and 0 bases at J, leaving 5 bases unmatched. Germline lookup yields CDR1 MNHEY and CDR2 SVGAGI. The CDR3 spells CASSYGGASTDTQYF. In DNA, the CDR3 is TGTGCCAGCAGCTACGGGGGGGCGAGCACAGATACGCAGTATTTT.

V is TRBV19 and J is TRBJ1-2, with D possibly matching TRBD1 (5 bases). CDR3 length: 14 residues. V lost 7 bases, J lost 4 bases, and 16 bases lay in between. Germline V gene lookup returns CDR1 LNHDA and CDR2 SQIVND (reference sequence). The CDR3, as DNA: TGTGCCAGTACCCCAGCACAGGTATTCTATGGCTACACCTTC. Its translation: CASTPAQVFYGYTF.

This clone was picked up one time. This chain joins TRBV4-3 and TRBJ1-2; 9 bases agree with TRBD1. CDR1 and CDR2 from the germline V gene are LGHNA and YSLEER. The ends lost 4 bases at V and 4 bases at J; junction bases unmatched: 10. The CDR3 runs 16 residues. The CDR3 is CASSLQPGQGSYGYTF. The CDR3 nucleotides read TGCGCCAGCAGCCTGCAACCGGGACAGGGTAGCTATGGCTACACCTTC.

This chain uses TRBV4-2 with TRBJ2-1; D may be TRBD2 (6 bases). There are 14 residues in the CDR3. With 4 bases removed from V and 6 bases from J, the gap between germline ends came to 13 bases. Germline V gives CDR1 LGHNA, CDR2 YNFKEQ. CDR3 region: CASSPLGTFNEQFF. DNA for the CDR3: TGTGCCAGCAGCCCGCTAGGGACTTTCAATGAGCAGTTCTTC.

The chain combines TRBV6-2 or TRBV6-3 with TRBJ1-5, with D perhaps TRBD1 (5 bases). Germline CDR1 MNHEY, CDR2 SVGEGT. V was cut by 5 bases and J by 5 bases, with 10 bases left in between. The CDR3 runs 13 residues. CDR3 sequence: CASSRRVDQPQHF. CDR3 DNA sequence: TGTGCCAGCAGTCGCAGGGTGGATCAGCCCCAGCATTTT.

The CDR3: CASSDGQGPSKNIQYF. Written as DNA, the CDR3 is TGCGCCAGCAGCGATGGACAGGGGCCTTCCAAAAACATTCAGTACTTC. This chain uses TRBV5-1 with TRBJ2-4; 9 bases are shared with TRBD1. Trimming at V came to 4 bases and at J to 2 bases, leaving 7 bases not matched to a gene. This CDR3 is 16 amino acids long. Germline V gene sequence: CDR1 SGHRS, CDR2 YFSETQ.

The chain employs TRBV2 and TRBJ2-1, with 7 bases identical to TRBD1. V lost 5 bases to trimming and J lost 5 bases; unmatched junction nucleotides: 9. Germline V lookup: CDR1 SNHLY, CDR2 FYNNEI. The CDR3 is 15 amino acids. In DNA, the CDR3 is TGTGCCAGCAGTTCGGGACAGAGCTTGCACAATGAGCAGTTCTTC. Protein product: CASSSGQSLHNEQFF. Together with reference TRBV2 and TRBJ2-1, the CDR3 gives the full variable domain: EPEVTQTPSHQVTQMGQEVILRCVPISNHLYFYWYRQILGQKVEFLVSFYNNEISEKSEIFDDQFSVERPDGSNFTLKIRSTKLEDSAMYFCASSSGQSLHNEQFFGPGTRLTVL.

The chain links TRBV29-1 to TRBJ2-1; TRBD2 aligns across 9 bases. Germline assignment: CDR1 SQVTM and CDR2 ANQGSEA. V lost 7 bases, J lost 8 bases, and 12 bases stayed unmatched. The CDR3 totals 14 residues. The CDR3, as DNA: TGCAGCGGCTCCGGTGGGACTAGCAAGGATGAGCAGTTCTTC. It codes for CSGSGGTSKDEQFF.

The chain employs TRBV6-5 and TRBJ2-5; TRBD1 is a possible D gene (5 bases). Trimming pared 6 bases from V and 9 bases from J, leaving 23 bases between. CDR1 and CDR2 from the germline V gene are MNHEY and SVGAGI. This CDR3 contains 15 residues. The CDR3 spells CASRQDALGPRAQYF. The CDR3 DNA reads TGTGCCAGCAGACAAGACGCTCTGGGGCCTCGGGCCCAGTACTTC.

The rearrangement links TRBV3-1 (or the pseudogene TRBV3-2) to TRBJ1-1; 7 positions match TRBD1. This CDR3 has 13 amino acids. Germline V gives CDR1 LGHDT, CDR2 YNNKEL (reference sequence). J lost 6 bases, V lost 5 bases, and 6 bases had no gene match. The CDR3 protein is CASSGTAGAEAFF. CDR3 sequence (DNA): TGTGCCAGCAGCGGGACAGCGGGGGCTGAAGCTTTCTTT.

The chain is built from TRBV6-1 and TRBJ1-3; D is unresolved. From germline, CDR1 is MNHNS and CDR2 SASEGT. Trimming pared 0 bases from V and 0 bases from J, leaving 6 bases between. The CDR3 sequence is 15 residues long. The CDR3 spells CASSEASISGNTIYF. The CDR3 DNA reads TGTGCCAGCAGTGAAGCGTCCATCTCTGGAAACACCATATATTTT.

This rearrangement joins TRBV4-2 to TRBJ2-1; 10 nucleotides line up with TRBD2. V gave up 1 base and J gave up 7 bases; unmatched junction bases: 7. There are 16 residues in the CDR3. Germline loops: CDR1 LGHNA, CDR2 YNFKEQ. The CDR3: CASSQGQAGGPNEQFF. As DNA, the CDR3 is TGTGCCAGCAGCCAAGGCCAAGCGGGGGGGCCGAATGAGCAGTTCTTC.

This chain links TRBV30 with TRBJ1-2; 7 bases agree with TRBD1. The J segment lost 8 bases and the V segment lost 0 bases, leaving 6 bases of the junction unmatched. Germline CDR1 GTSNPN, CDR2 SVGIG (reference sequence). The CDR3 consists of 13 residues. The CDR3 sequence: CAWSVKGAHGYTF. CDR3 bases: TGTGCCTGGAGTGTAAAGGGGGCGCACGGCTACACCTTC.

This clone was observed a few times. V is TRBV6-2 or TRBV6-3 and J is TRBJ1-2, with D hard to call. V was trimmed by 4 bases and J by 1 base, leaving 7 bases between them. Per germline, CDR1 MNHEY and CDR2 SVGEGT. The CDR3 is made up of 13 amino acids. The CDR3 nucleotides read TGTGCCAGCAGTTTAGCCAGTAACTATGGCTACACCTTC. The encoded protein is CASSLASNYGYTF.